These T cell receptor beta chains were read from a single sample in a study of cytotoxic CD8 clonotypes in ibrutinib-treated CLL. Clones were sequenced by immunoSEQ multiplex PCR, and TCRdb holds only the in-frame ones, with some missing. The sample lists under 150,000 clones, around 80% occurring once. The source was PBMCs, collected after 36 months of ibrutinib treatment. Source of these receptors: a human donor with chronic lymphocytic leukemia. The CDR3 runs from the conserved cysteine through the conserved F or W. Each record gives: V gene, J gene, clone size, D gene, CDR3 protein, CDR3 DNA. The D gene is left open where the match is weak. A row's size may be missing; if present it is once, few, many or a size class.

TRBV4-2	TRBJ2-7	NA	NA	CASSQLLGGPNDEQYF	TGTGCCAGCAGCCAACTGTTGGGGGGGCCTAATGACGAGCAGTACTTC
TRBV6-5	TRBJ2-7	once	NA	CASSPRVGSYEQYF	TGTGCCAGCAGTCCCCGGGTCGGATCCTACGAGCAGTACTTC
TRBV6-1	TRBJ1-3	few	NA	CASSLRDTSGNTIYF	TGTGCCAGTTCCCTTCGGGACACCTCTGGAAACACCATATATTTT
TRBV27	TRBJ1-6	NA	NA	CASSTDGYYNSPLHF	TGTGCCAGCAGTACCGACGGGTACTATAATTCACCCCTCCACTTT
TRBV5-1	TRBJ2-5	once	NA	CASSASSQETQYF	TGCGCCAGCAGCGCATCATCTCAAGAGACCCAGTACTTC
TRBV5-1	TRBJ2-1	once	NA	CASSLEAGSSYNEQFF	TGCGCCAGCAGCTTGGAGGCGGGGTCCTCCTACAATGAGCAGTTCTTC
TRBV6-1	TRBJ2-6	few	NA	CASAFEAGGANVLTF	TGTGCCAGCGCCTTCGAGGCGGGTGGGGCCAACGTCCTGACTTTC
TRBV5-6	TRBJ2-3	NA	NA	CASSLGLDSTDTQYF	TGTGCCAGCAGCCTGGGACTGGATAGCACAGATACGCAGTATTTT
TRBV6-5	TRBJ1-2	NA	TRBD1	CASSYPRGGGGYGYTF	TGTGCCAGCAGTTACCCCAGGGGGGGCGGCGGCTATGGCTACACCTTC
TRBV27	TRBJ2-4	NA	NA	CASKEQANNIQYF	TGTGCCAGCAAGGAACAGGCGAACAACATTCAGTACTTC
TRBV7-9	TRBJ2-5	NA	TRBD1	CASSLPTGQETQYF	TGTGCCAGCAGCTTACCGACAGGGCAGGAGACCCAGTACTTC
TRBV7-9	TRBJ1-4	few	NA	CASSHGLEELFF	TGTGCCAGCAGCCACGGACTCGAGGAACTGTTTTTT
TRBV28	TRBJ2-1	once	TRBD2	CASKGSGGSEQFF	TGTGCCAGCAAGGGTAGCGGGGGGAGTGAGCAGTTCTTC
TRBV30	TRBJ1-6	NA	NA	CAWSIRAGGNSPLHF	TGTGCCTGGAGTATCCGGGCTGGGGGTAATTCACCCCTCCACTTT
TRBV4-2	TRBJ2-3	NA	NA	CASSQPPGQTTDTQYF	TGTGCCAGCAGCCAACCACCTGGACAGACTACAGATACGCAGTATTTT
TRBV6-1	TRBJ1-3	NA	NA	CASLDGQFSGNTIYF	TGTGCCAGTTTGGACGGACAGTTTTCTGGAAACACCATATATTTT
TRBV18	TRBJ1-1	NA	NA	CASSPLPGFDTEAFF	TGTGCCAGCTCACCCCTGCCAGGGTTTGACACTGAAGCTTTCTTT
TRBV19	TRBJ2-3	NA	NA	CASSLSGSTDTQYF	TGTGCCAGTAGTCTGAGCGGAAGCACAGATACGCAGTATTTT
TRBV5-1	TRBJ2-1	NA	NA	CASRSQGLGLGDEQFF	TGCGCCAGCAGATCACAGGGCCTCGGGCTTGGCGATGAGCAGTTCTTC
TRBV28	TRBJ2-7	once	NA	CASTSRGYEQYF	TGTGCCAGCACCTCTAGGGGCTACGAGCAGTACTTC
TRBV28	TRBJ2-3	NA	NA	CASSFSLAADTQYF	TGTGCCAGCAGTTTCTCATTAGCCGCGGATACGCAGTATTTT
TRBV6-1	TRBJ2-6	NA	NA	CASSDRSGANVLTF	TGTGCCAGCAGTGACAGGTCTGGGGCCAACGTCCTGACTTTC
TRBV5-6	TRBJ2-3	NA	NA	CASSLRTFWQDTQYF	TGTGCCAGCAGCTTGAGGACCTTTTGGCAGGATACGCAGTATTTT
TRBV5-6	TRBJ2-7	NA	NA	CASSLRGGEQYF	TGTGCCAGCAGCTTGAGGGGTGGTGAGCAGTACTTC
TRBV9	TRBJ1-6	once	TRBD1	CASSVLSGGNSPLHF	TGTGCCAGCAGCGTATTATCAGGGGGTAATTCACCCCTCCACTTT
TRBV7-9	TRBJ2-4	NA	NA	CASSLRGSGDIQYF	TGTGCCAGCAGCTTAAGAGGGTCCGGGGACATTCAGTACTTC
TRBV28	TRBJ2-2	NA	NA	CASSSGQGTGELFF	NA
TRBV5-6	TRBJ2-3	NA	TRBD1	CASSFGQGAGWTQYF	TGTGCCAGCAGCTTCGGGCAGGGGGCGGGATGGACGCAGTATTTT
TRBV10-1	TRBJ2-2	NA	NA	CASREANTGELFF	TGCGCCAGCAGGGAGGCGAACACCGGGGAGCTGTTTTTT
TRBV7-7	TRBJ2-1	few	NA	CASSPRLHNEQFF	TGTGCCAGCAGCCCCCGGCTCCACAATGAGCAGTTCTTC
TRBV5-1	TRBJ2-1	NA	TRBD2	CASSVLAGLGYEQFF	TGCGCCAGCAGCGTACTAGCGGGACTTGGGTATGAGCAGTTCTTC
TRBV28	TRBJ1-6	NA	NA	CASTEGISVYSPLHF	TGTGCCAGCACCGAAGGGATCTCCGTATATTCACCCCTCCACTTT
TRBV5-1	TRBJ2-5	NA	NA	CASSWGPQYQETQYF	TGCGCCAGCAGCTGGGGACCCCAGTACCAAGAGACCCAGTACTTC
TRBV4-1	TRBJ2-7	NA	NA	CASSHPVGTSPYEQYF	TGCGCCAGCAGCCACCCCGTAGGGACCTCACCCTACGAGCAGTACTTC